This T cell receptor beta chain derives from a study of cytomegalovirus exposure and HLA in healthy donors. The germline V gene has CDR1 MGHDK and CDR2 SYGVNS. This CDR3 contains 15 residues. V shed 2 bases and J shed 5 bases, with 13 bases lying between them. This clone was seen only once. Libraries were prepared by immunoSEQ multiplex PCR; TCRdb keeps only in-frame clonotypes and omits some of them. The data hold 150,000 to 200,000 clones, with 85% observed a single time. The sequence came from a man aged 30 to 39 in good health and CMV-seropositive. The chain uses TRBV25-1 and TRBJ2-1, with a possible D match to TRBD1 (6 bases). Sample: PBMCs. For the CDR3, the DNA is TGTGCCAGCAGTGAACAAACAGGGTTCCACAATGAGCAGTTCTTC. Translation gives CASSEQTGFHNEQFF.